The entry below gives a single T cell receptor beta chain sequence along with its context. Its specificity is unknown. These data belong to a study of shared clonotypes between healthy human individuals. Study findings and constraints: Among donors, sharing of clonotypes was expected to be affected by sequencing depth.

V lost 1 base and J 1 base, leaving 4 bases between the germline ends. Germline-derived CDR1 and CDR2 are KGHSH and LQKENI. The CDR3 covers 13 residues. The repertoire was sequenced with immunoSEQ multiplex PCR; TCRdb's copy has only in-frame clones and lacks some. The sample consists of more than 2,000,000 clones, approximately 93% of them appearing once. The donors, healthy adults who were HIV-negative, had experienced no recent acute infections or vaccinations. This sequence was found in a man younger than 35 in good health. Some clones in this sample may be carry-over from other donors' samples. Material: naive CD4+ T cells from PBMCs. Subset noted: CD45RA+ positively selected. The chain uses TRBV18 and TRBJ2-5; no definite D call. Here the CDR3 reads CASSPQSQETQYF. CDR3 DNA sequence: TGTGCCAGCTCACCACAGAGCCAAGAGACCCAGTACTTC.